The 6 T cell receptor beta chains presented below share a single source sample, sequenced in a study of shared clonotypes between healthy human individuals. TCRdb keeps only in-frame clones here, not all; method: immunoSEQ multiplex PCR. The data contain around 980,000 clones, approximately 80% of them singletons. The sample taken for sequencing was memory CD4+ T cells from PBMCs. As to subset: CD45RA-negative fraction. Source of these receptors: a man aged 18 to 29 in good health. Some clones in this sample may be carry-over from other donors' samples.

The rearrangement joins TRBV5-1 to TRBJ2-5; D gene uncertain. The CDR3 is made up of 13 amino acids. V lost 2 bases and J 9 bases, leaving 14 bases between the germline ends. In germline, CDR1 is SGHRS, CDR2 YFSETQ. CDR3 DNA sequence: TGCGCCAGCAGCTTCTCTCCGGAGCAGGCCCAGTACTTC. Its protein is CASSFSPEQAQYF.

V usage is TRBV28 and J usage is TRBJ1-2; 7 bases line up with TRBD1. The junction had 7 bases not matched to a gene; V was cut back by 5 bases and J by 7 bases. CDR1 MDHEN and CDR2 SYDVKM come from the germline V gene. CDR3 length: 13 residues. The CDR3 spells CASSPGTALGYTF. For the CDR3, the DNA is TGTGCCAGCAGTCCGGGGACAGCCCTTGGCTACACCTTC.

This chain joins TRBV18 and TRBJ1-5, with 8 bases matching TRBD1. Per germline, CDR1 KGHSH and CDR2 LQKENI. This CDR3 region has 16 residues. Losses at the gene ends were 2 bases for V and 5 bases for J; bases not matched to a gene: 8. CDR3 protein: CASSPTGQGGYQPQHF. The CDR3 DNA is TGTGCCAGCTCACCAACTGGACAGGGCGGATATCAGCCCCAGCATTTT.

This clone showed up just once. The chain joins TRBV5-6 to TRBJ2-5, with TRBD2 matching over 12 bases. V trimming: 0 bases; J trimming: 5 bases; junction bases outside the gene matches: 14. The CDR3 covers 19 residues. The V gene's germline CDR1 is SGHDT and CDR2 YYEEEE. CDR3 coding DNA: TGTGCCAGCAGCTTGGCCCGTGGCCCTGGACTAGCGGGAATGGAGACCCAGTACTTC. As protein: CASSLARGPGLAGMETQYF.

The chain recombines TRBV28 with TRBJ2-7; 7 bases line up with TRBD2. In germline, CDR1 is MDHEN, CDR2 SYDVKM. The CDR3 is made up of 13 amino acids. The trim removed 3 bases at V and 2 bases at J, leaving 1 base unmatched. The CDR3 is CASSLGGTYEQYF. For the CDR3, the DNA is TGTGCCAGCAGTTTGGGGGGGACCTACGAGCAGTACTTC.

Points on this clone: Other DNA sequences in this sample translate to the same CDR3. V and J are TRBV2 and TRBJ2-5, with TRBD2 matching over 8 bases. From germline, CDR1 is SNHLY and CDR2 FYNNEI. CDR3 size: 13 residues. With 6 bases clipped from V and 4 bases from J, the junction kept 4 bases outside the gene matches. CDR3 DNA: TGTGCCAGCAGCGTCCGGGGGGGAGAGACCCAGTACTTC. Residues: CASSVRGGETQYF.